A selection of T cell receptor beta chains follows, all from one sample in a study of blood T cell repertoires in COVID-19. Data came from immunoSEQ multiplex PCR; TCRdb stores just in-frame clones and leaves some out. The sample consists of under 300,000 clones, 79% of them appearing once. Input material: peripheral blood. The receptors shown here come from a woman aged 40-49 years with active or convalescent COVID-19. Each CDR3 is given with its conserved first and last residue. A D gene is named only where the DNA matches it firmly. A row's size may be missing; if present it is once, few, many or a size class.

j_call	d_call	v_call	clone_size	cdr3_length	cdr3_nt	cdr3_aa
TRBJ1-6	TRBD1	TRBV4-2	-	16	TGTGCCAGCAGCCAAGGGACGGGACAGGGGAATTCACCCCTCCACTTT	CASSQGTGQGNSPLHF
TRBJ1-5	TRBD1	TRBV27	-	15	TGTGCCAGCAGTTTAGAGGGGGCACGGAATCAGCCCCAGCATTTT	CASSLEGARNQPQHF
TRBJ1-2	-	TRBV27	-	16	TGTGCCAGCAGTTTCCGGGGACAAATCGCTAACTATGGCTACACCTTC	CASSFRGQIANYGYTF
TRBJ1-4	TRBD1	TRBV2	-	16	TGTGCCAGCTCCGCCAGGGGGGTCATGAGTAATGAAAAACTGTTTTTT	CASSARGVMSNEKLFF
TRBJ1-6	-	TRBV24-1	-	12	TGTGCCACCAGTTCTCCAGGTTCACCCCTCCACTTT	CATSSPGSPLHF
TRBJ1-2	TRBD1	TRBV3-1/TRBV3-2	-	15	TGTGCCAGCAGCCCGAATTTAGACAGGGGACATGGCTACACCTTC	CASSPNLDRGHGYTF
TRBJ1-6	TRBD1	TRBV11-2	-	13	TGTGCCAGCAGCCCCGGGACAGGCGCATCCCTCCACTTT	CASSPGTGASLHF
TRBJ1-5	-	TRBV7-2	-	14	TGTGCCAGCAGCTTAAGACAACCCAATCAGCCCCAGCATTTT	CASSLRQPNQPQHF
TRBJ2-5	-	TRBV25-1	-	15	TGTGCCAGCAGTGAATCCGAGGCCCTCCAAGAGACCCAGTACTTC	CASSESEALQETQYF
TRBJ2-2	TRBD1	TRBV7-7	-	17	TGTGCTAGCAGCTCTGCACCGGGACAGGGGAACACCGGGGAGCTGTTTTTT	CASSSAPGQGNTGELFF
TRBJ2-1	-	TRBV5-1	-	13	TGCGCCAGCAGCTTGTTTGACAGCAATGAGCAGTTCTTC	CASSLFDSNEQFF
TRBJ1-6	TRBD1	TRBV4-1	-	15	TGCGCCAGCAGCCATCCCGGACAGGGCCAGACACCCCTCCACTTT	CASSHPGQGQTPLHF
TRBJ1-4	-	TRBV20-1	-	11	TGCAGTGCTAGTGCGAATGAAAAACTGTTTTTT	CSASANEKLFF
TRBJ1-1	-	TRBV19	-	16	TGTGCCAGTAGTATTTGGCTCGGTCAGGGGAACACTGAAGCTTTCTTT	CASSIWLGQGNTEAFF
TRBJ1-1	-	TRBV14	-	15	TGTGCCAGCAGCCAAGCGCACTTCATGAACACTGAAGCTTTCTTT	CASSQAHFMNTEAFF
TRBJ1-5	-	TRBV27	few	16	TGTGCCAGCAGTTTAGCGGCATCAGGGAGCAATCAGCCCCAGCATTTT	CASSLAASGSNQPQHF
TRBJ1-5	TRBD1	TRBV5-1	-	15	TGCGCCAGCAGCATGGGGACAGGGTGGAATCAGCCCCAGCATTTT	CASSMGTGWNQPQHF
TRBJ1-2	-	TRBV7-8	-	14	TGTGCCAGCAGCTTAGGGTCGGGAATCGGTGGCTACACCTTC	CASSLGSGIGGYTF
TRBJ2-1	TRBD2	TRBV10-2	once	14	TGCGCCAGCAGGGGAACTAGCGCTCGTGGGGAGCAGTTCTTC	CASRGTSARGEQFF
TRBJ2-3	-	TRBV5-4	-	15	TGTGCCAGCAGCCCGGAGTTAGGGGCCACAGATACGCAGTATTTT	CASSPELGATDTQYF
TRBJ2-1	TRBD2	TRBV19	-	15	TGTGCCAGTAGTACCATAGCGGGGTCCTACAATGAGCAGTTCTTC	CASSTIAGSYNEQFF
TRBJ2-6	-	TRBV19	-	15	TGTGCCAGTAGTATTGGGAGTCTCGGGGCCAACGTCCTGACTTTC	CASSIGSLGANVLTF
TRBJ1-5	TRBD1	TRBV28	-	15	TGTGCCAGCGTAGGACAGGGGGCGGGCAATCAGCCCCAGCATTTT	CASVGQGAGNQPQHF
TRBJ1-6	-	TRBV3-1/TRBV3-2	-	16	TGTGCCAGCAGCCAAGCCTTGACCAAGGGGAATTCACCCCTCCACTTT	CASSQALTKGNSPLHF
TRBJ1-1	-	TRBV5-1	-	14	TGCGCCAGCAGCTCTACAGGCATGAACACTGAAGCTTTCTTT	CASSSTGMNTEAFF
TRBJ2-7	-	TRBV5-1	-	16	TGCGCCAGCAGCTTGGAGCCAATGGGGCACGGCTACGAGCAGTACTTC	CASSLEPMGHGYEQYF
TRBJ1-5	-	TRBV6-5	-	13	TGTGCCAGCCAGGTAGTAGGCAATCAGCCCCAGCATTTT	CASQVVGNQPQHF